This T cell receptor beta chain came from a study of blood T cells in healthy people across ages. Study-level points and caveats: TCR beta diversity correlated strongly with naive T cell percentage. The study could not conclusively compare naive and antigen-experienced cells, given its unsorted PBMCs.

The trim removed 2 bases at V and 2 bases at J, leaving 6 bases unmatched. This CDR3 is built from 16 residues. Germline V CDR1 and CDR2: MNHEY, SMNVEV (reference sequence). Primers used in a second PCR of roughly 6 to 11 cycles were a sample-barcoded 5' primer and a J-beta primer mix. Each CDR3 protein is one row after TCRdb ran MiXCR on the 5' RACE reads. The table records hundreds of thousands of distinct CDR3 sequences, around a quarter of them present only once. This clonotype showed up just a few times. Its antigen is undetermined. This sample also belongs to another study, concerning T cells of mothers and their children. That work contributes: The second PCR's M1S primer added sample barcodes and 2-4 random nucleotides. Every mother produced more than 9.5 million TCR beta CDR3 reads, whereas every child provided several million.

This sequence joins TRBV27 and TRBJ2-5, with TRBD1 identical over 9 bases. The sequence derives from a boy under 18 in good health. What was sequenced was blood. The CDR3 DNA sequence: TGTGCCAGCAGTTTAACCGGGACAGGGAATCAAGAGACCCAGTACTTC. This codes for CASSLTGTGNQETQYF.